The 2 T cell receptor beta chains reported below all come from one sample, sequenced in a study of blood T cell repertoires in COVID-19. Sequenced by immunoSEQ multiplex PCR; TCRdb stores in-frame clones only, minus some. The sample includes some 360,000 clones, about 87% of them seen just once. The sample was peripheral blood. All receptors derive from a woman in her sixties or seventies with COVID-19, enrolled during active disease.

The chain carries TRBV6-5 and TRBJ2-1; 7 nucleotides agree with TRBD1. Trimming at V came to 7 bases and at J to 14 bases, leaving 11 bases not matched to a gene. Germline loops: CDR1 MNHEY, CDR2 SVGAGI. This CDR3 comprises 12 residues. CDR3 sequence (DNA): TGTGCCAGCACCCCACGGAAAGGGGGCGAGTTCTTC. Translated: CASTPRKGGEFF.

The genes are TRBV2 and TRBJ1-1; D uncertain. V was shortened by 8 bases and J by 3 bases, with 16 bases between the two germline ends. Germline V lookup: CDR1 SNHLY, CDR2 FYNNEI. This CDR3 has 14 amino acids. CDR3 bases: TGTGCCAGCCGAGCTGGCAGAGACTACACTGAAGCTTTCTTT. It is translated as CASRAGRDYTEAFF.